The 5 T cell receptor beta chains in this list originate from one sample, sequenced in a study of blood T cell repertoires in COVID-19. Method: immunoSEQ multiplex PCR; TCRdb's copy keeps in-frame clones and lacks some. The sample contains a few hundred thousand clones, 91% of which appear only once. Sequenced sample: PBMCs or T cells enriched from blood (not recorded which). The source is a human donor in a cohort exposed to, infected with or recovered from COVID-19 (not recorded which). The donor label of this sample is uncertain.

V usage is TRBV2 and J usage is TRBJ2-5, with a weak D call TRBD1 (6 bases). Germline CDR1 SNHLY, CDR2 FYNNEI. V shed 5 bases and J shed 2 bases, with 12 bases lying between them. The CDR3 runs 14 residues. CDR3 DNA: TGTGCCAGCAGTTACGGACAGAATCAAGAGACCCAGTACTTC. Translated, it gives CASSYGQNQETQYF.

Note on this clone: Other DNA sequences in this specimen translate into the identical CDR3. CDR3 loop: CASSSGQGYGYTF. The CDR3 DNA is TGTGCCAGCAGTTCGGGACAGGGGTATGGCTACACCTTC. The gene calls are TRBV27 and TRBJ1-2, with 10 bases fitting TRBD1. Germline CDR1 is MNHEY and CDR2 is SMNVEV (reference sequence). V was pared by 4 bases and J by 5 bases, with 1 base of the junction left unmatched. This CDR3 spans 13 amino acids.

CDR3: CASSLTAASGGYYNEQFF. As DNA, the CDR3 is TGTGCCAGCAGCTTAACAGCGGCTAGCGGGGGATACTACAATGAGCAGTTCTTC. V usage is TRBV7-3 and J usage is TRBJ2-1; 10 bases fit TRBD2. Germline loops: CDR1 SGHTA, CDR2 FQGTGA. V dropped 0 bases and J dropped 3; count of bases not matched to a gene: 8. This CDR3 comprises 18 residues. Variable domain in full (rest from reference TRBV7-3 and TRBJ2-1): GAGVSQTPSNKVTEKGKYVELRCDPISGHTALYWYRQSLGQGPEFLIYFQGTGAADDSGLPNDRFFAVRPEGSVSTLKIQRTERGDSAVYLCASSLTAASGGYYNEQFFGPGTRLTVL.

The chain recombines TRBV4-2 with TRBJ1-4, with D possibly TRBD1 on 5 matching bases. CDR1 and CDR2 from the germline V gene are LGHNA and YNFKEQ. The V and J ends lost 6 bases and 5 bases respectively, with 16 bases between them. The CDR3 covers 15 residues. The DNA of the CDR3 is TGTGCCAGCAGTCTTCGGGGGGAGAACAATGAAAAACTGTTTTTT. Translation: CASSLRGENNEKLFF.

This clone was recorded only once. This chain uses TRBV9 with TRBJ1-4; D gene ambiguous. The CDR3 runs 14 residues. Trimming cost V 0 bases and J 3 bases, with 6 bases left between them. Per germline, CDR1 SGDLS and CDR2 YYNGEE. The DNA for the CDR3 is TGTGCCAGCAGCGTAGAGGCGGCTAATGAAAAACTGTTTTTT. Its translation: CASSVEAANEKLFF.